The 7 T cell receptor beta chains given below trace back to one sample, sequenced in a study of cytomegalovirus exposure and HLA in healthy donors. The PCR ran on 60 Vbeta and 13 Jbeta primers. Using immunoSEQ multiplex PCR, the repertoire was profiled, and TCRdb retains in-frame clones only, with some absent. The sample includes around 65,000 clones. The sequencing input was PBMCs. These receptors all stem from a boy aged 5-17 years in good health and CMV-seronegative.

This sequence joins TRBV7-7 and TRBJ1-4; TRBD1 aligns across 7 bases. V trimming: 5 bases; J trimming: 3 bases; junction bases outside the gene matches: 6. CDR1 SSHAT and CDR2 FNYEAQ come from the germline V gene (reference sequence). The CDR3 is made up of 15 amino acids. The CDR3 here is CASSQRTGPNEKLFF. CDR3 coding DNA: TGTGCCAGCAGCCAAAGGACAGGCCCTAATGAAAAACTGTTTTTT.

The V call is TRBV11-3, the J call TRBJ1-2, with 7 positions matching TRBD1. V trimming: 4 bases; J trimming: 4 bases; junction bases outside the gene matches: 3. Germline values: CDR1 SGHNT, CDR2 YENEEA. The CDR3 has 13 amino acids. The CDR3 region has the DNA TGTGCCAGCAGCTCGGGGACAGTCTATGGCTACACCTTC. Translation gives CASSSGTVYGYTF.

The chain combines TRBV6-1 with TRBJ1-2; TRBD1 matches at 9 bases. Germline CDR1 is MNHNS and CDR2 is SASEGT. The J segment lost 8 bases and the V segment lost 5 bases, leaving 12 bases of the junction unmatched. CDR3 length: 15 residues. The CDR3 loop is CASSTSWTGDAGYTF. The CDR3, as DNA: TGTGCCAGCAGTACTTCCTGGACAGGGGATGCGGGCTACACCTTC.

The rearrangement links TRBV6-6 to TRBJ2-7, with 8 bases matching TRBD2. Germline assignment: CDR1 MNHNY and CDR2 SVGAGI (reference sequence). After removal of 8 bases from V and 3 bases from J, the junction contained 3 bases not matched to a gene. The CDR3 runs 12 residues. CDR3 amino acids: CASAGGDYEQYF. The CDR3 region has the DNA TGTGCCAGCGCCGGGGGGGACTACGAGCAGTACTTC.

The CDR3 spells CASSQDGTSGPTDTGELFF. CDR3 DNA: TGCGCCAGCAGCCAAGATGGGACTAGCGGTCCGACGGACACCGGGGAGCTGTTTTTT. The V call is TRBV4-3, the J call TRBJ2-2; 11 bases fit TRBD2. The V gene's germline CDR1 is LGHNA and CDR2 YSLEER. J gave up 3 bases and V 0 bases, and 9 bases lay outside the gene matches. The CDR3 extends over 19 amino acids.

The chain uses TRBV6-1 and TRBJ1-6; D is ambiguous. The CDR3 spans 14 residues. The ends were cut back, 4 bases at V and 7 bases at J, with 11 bases in the middle. Germline loops: CDR1 MNHNS, CDR2 SASEGT. CDR3 in DNA: TGTGCCAGCAGTGTCCAGGTAGAAAATTCACCCCTCCACTTT. Encoded protein: CASSVQVENSPLHF.

The chain is built from TRBV7-6 and TRBJ2-7, with 7 bases identical to TRBD1. The length of the CDR3 is 17 residues. V shed 4 bases and J 0 bases; nucleotides not matched to a gene: 12. CDR1 is SGHVS and CDR2 is FNYEAQ in the germline V gene. This CDR3 reads CASSSRLQGRSSYEQYF. The CDR3 coding sequence is TGTGCCAGCAGCTCGCGATTACAGGGGCGAAGCTCCTACGAGCAGTACTTC. The full variable domain, rest sourced from reference TRBV7-6 and TRBJ2-7, is GAGVSQSPRYKVTKRGQDVALRCDPISGHVSLYWYRQALGQGPEFLTYFNYEAQQDKSGLPNDRFSAERPEGSISTLTIQRTEQRDSAMYRCASSSRLQGRSSYEQYFGPGTRLTVT.